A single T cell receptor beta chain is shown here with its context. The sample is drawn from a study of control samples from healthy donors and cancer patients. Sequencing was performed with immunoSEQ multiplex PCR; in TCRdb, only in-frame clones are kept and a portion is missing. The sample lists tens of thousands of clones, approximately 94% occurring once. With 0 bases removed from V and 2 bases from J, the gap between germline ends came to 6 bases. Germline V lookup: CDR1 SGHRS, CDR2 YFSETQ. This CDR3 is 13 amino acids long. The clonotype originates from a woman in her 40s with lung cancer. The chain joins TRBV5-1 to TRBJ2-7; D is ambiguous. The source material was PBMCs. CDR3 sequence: CASSLELTYEQYF. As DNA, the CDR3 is TGCGCCAGCAGCTTGGAGCTGACCTACGAGCAGTACTTC. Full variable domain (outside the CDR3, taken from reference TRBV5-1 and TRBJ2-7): KAGVTQTPRYLIKTRGQQVTLSCSPISGHRSVSWYQQTPGQGLQFLFEYFSETQRNKGNFPGRFSGRQFSNSRSEMNVSTLELGDSALYLCASSLELTYEQYFGPGTRLTVT.